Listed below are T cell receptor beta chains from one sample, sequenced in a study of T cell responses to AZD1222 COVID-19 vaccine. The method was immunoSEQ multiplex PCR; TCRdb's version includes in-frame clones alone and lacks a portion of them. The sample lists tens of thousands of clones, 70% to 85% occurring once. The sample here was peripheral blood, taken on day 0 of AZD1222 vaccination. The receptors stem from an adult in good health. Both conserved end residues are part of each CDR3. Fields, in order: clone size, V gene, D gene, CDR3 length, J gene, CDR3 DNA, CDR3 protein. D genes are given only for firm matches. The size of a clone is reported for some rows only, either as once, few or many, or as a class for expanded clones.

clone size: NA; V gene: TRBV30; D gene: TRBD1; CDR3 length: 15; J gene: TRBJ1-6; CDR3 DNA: TGTGCCTGGAGTGGGGACAGGCCGGACAATTCACCCCTCCACTTT; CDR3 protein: CAWSGDRPDNSPLHF
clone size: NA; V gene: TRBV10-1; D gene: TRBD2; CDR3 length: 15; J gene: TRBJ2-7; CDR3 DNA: TGCGCCAGCAGCGAGACTAGCGAATCCGGCTACGAGCAGTACTTC; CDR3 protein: CASSETSESGYEQYF
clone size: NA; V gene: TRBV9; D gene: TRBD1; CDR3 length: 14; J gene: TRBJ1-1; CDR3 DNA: TGTGCCAGCAGCAGGACAGGGCGTGGCACTGAAGCTTTCTTT; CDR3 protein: CASSRTGRGTEAFF
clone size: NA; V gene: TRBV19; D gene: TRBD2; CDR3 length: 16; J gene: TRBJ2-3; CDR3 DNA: TGTGCCAGTAGTCGATGGAGCGGGAGTAGGACAGATACGCAGTATTTT; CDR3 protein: CASSRWSGSRTDTQYF
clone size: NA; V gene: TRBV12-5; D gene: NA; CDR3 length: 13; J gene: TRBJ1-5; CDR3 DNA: TGTGCTAGTGGTTTGGAGGCCGCTCAGCCCCAGCATTTT; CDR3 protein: CASGLEAAQPQHF
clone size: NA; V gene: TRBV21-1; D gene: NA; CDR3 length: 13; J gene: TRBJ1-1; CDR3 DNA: TGTGCCAGCAGCAAGGGGGGCGACACTGAAGCTTTCTTT; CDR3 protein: CASSKGGDTEAFF
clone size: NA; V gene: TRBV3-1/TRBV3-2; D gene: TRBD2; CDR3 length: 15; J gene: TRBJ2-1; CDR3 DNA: TGTGCCAGCAGTCCTAGCGGGACGACCTACAATGAGCAGTTCTTC; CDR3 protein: CASSPSGTTYNEQFF
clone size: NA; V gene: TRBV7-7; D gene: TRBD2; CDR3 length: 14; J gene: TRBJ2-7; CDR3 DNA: TGTGCTAGCAGCTTAGTAGCGGGAGTAGGAGAGCAGTACTTC; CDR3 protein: CASSLVAGVGEQYF
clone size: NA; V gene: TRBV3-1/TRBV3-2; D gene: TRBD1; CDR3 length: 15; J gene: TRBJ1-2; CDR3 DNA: TGTGCCAGCAGCTCCCCGAGGACAGGGGGCGGGGGCTACACCTTC; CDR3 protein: CASSSPRTGGGGYTF
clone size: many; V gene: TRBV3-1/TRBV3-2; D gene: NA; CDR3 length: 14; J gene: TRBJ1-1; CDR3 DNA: TGTGCCAGCAGCCAAAGACATATGAACACTGAAGCTTTCTTT; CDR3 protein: CASSQRHMNTEAFF
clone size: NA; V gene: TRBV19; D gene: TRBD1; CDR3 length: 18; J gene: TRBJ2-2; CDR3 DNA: TGTGCCAGTACCCCTGAGAGGGGGGGACAGGGGGTTACCGGGGAGCTGTTTTTT; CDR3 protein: CASTPERGGQGVTGELFF
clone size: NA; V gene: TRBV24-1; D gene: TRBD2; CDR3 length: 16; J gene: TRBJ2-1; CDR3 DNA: TGTGCCACCAGTGATGGTAGCGGGGGCTCCTACAATGAGCAGTTCTTC; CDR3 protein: CATSDGSGGSYNEQFF
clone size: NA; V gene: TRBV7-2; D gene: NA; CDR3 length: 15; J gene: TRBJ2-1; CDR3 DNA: TGTGCCAGCAGCGGGACCCACCCCTTCTACAATGAGCAGTTCTTC; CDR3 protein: CASSGTHPFYNEQFF
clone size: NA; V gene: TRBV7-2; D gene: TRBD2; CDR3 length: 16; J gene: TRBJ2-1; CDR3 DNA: TGTGCCAGCAGCTTCCCTCTAGCGGGAGGCTACAATGAGCAGTTCTTC; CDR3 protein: CASSFPLAGGYNEQFF
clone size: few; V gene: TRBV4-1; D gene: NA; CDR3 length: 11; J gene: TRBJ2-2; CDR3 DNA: TGCGCCAGCAGCCAAGAGGGGGAGCTGTTTTTT; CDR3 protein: CASSQEGELFF
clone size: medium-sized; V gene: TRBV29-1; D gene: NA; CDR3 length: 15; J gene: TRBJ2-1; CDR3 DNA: TGCAGCGTGGAAGGGGTACGGGTCCCCTACAATGAGCAGTTCTTC; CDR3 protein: CSVEGVRVPYNEQFF
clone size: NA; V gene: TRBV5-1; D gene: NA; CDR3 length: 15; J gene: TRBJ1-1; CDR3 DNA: TGCGCCAGCAGCTTGGATATGGTTACGAACAGTGAAGCTTTCTTT; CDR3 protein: CASSLDMVTNSEAFF
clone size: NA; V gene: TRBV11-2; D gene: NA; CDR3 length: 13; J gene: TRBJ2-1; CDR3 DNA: TGTGCCAGCAGCTTGACTAGCTACAATGAGCAGTTCTTC; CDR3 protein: CASSLTSYNEQFF
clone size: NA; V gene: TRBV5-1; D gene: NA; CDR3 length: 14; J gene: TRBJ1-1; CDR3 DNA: TGCGCCAGCAGCTTGGAAAACATGAACACTGAAGCTTTCTTT; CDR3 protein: CASSLENMNTEAFF
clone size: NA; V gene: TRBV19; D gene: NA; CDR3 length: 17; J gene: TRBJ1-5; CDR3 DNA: TGTGCCAGTAGTATAGGCCCGGCAGGGTGGGGCAATCAGCCCCAGCATTTT; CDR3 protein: CASSIGPAGWGNQPQHF
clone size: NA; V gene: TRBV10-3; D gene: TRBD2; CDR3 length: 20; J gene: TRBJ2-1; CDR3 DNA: TGTGCCATCAGTGAGGCCTTGCTAGCGGGAAGAGGTAGACGGAACAATGAGCAGTTCTTC; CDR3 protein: CAISEALLAGRGRRNNEQFF
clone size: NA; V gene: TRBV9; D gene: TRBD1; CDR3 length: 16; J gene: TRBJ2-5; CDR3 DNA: TGTGCCAGCAGCGTAGGGGCAACCTCAGGGGGAGAGACCCAGTACTTC; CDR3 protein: CASSVGATSGGETQYF
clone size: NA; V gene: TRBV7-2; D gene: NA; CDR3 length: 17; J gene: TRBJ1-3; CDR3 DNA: TGTGCCAGCAGCTTAAACCCGACGGGGGTGAGAGGAAACACCATATATTTT; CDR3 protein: CASSLNPTGVRGNTIYF
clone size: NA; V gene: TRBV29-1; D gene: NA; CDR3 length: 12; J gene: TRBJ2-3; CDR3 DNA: TGCAGCGTTGGGGCTAGCACAGATACGCAGTATTTT; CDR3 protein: CSVGASTDTQYF
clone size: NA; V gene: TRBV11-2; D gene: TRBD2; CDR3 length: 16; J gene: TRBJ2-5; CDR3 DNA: TGTGCCAGCAGCTTGCAGGGACTAGCGTTTGTGGAGACCCAGTACTTC; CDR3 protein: CASSLQGLAFVETQYF
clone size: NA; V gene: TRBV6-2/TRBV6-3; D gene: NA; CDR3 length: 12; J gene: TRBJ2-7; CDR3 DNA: TGTGCCAGCAGTTACTACAGGGACGAGCAGTACTTC; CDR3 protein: CASSYYRDEQYF
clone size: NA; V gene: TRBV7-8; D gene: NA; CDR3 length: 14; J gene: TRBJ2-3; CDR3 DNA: TGTGCCAGCAGCTCAGGGTCTAGCACAGATACGCAGTATTTT; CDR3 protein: CASSSGSSTDTQYF
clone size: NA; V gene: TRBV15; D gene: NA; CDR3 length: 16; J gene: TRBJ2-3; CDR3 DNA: TGTGCCACCAGCAGAGGGTCAGGGGAAACCACAGATACGCAGTATTTT; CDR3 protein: CATSRGSGETTDTQYF
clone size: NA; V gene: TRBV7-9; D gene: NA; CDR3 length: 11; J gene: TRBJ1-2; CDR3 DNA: TGTGCCAGCAGCGAAGGGTATGGCTACACCTTC; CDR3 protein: CASSEGYGYTF
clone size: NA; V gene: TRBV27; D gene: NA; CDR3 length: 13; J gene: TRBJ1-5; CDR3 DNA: TGTGCCAGCAGTTGGTCGGGCAATCAGCCCCAGCATTTT; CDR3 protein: CASSWSGNQPQHF
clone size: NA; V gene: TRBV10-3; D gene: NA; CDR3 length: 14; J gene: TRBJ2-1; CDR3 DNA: TGTGCCATCAGTGAGTCGATTAGCAGGAATGAGCAGTTCTTC; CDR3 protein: CAISESISRNEQFF
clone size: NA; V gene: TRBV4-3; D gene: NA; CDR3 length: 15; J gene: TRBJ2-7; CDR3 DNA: TGCGCCAGCAGCATCAGGACAACGGCGAGAGGGGAGCAGTACTTC; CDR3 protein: CASSIRTTARGEQYF
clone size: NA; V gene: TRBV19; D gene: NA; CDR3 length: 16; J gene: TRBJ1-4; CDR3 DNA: TGTGCCAGTAGTATAGGACAGGCTGTTGCTAATGAAAAACTGTTTTTT; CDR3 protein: CASSIGQAVANEKLFF